Listed below are T cell receptor beta chains from one sample, sequenced in a study of blood T cells in healthy people across ages. TCRdb passed the 5' RACE reads through MiXCR, listing each CDR3 protein once. The profile shows 2 million or so distinct CDR3 sequences, 40% to 55% of them singletons. Input material: blood. All receptors derive from a woman aged 40 to 50 in good health. The CDR3 runs from the conserved cysteine through the conserved F or W.

length	V	J	CDR3
11	TRBV28	TRBJ1-5	CASSFWGAQHF
13	TRBV7-2	TRBJ2-1	CASSKQGVREQFF
16	TRBV28	TRBJ1-5	CASSFSSGGRNQPQHF
14	TRBV9	TRBJ1-1	CASSPGGPGAEAFF
14	TRBV2	TRBJ2-7	CASSPGRHSYEQYF
14	TRBV24-1	TRBJ2-5	CATSDRVFGETQYF
17	TRBV7-2	TRBJ2-6	CASSLTSGESGANVLTF
15	TRBV12-3/TRBV12-4	TRBJ2-7	CASSFSAGSSYEQYF
19	TRBV9	TRBJ2-4	CASSPRLAEDLLAKNIQYF
15	TRBV6-1	TRBJ2-7	CASSEIRDSPTEQYF
16	TRBV6-1	TRBJ2-1	CASSLRTDRIGNEQFF
12	TRBV10-3	TRBJ2-5	CAISKTRETQYF
19	TRBV4-3	TRBJ2-3	CASSQDNRGPRLGSDTQYF
16	TRBV9	TRBJ2-1	CASSVAARGSYNEQFF
13	TRBV7-2	TRBJ1-2	CASSSAGGAGYTF
13	TRBV5-1	TRBJ2-3	CASSPTATDTQYF
13	TRBV12-3/TRBV12-4	TRBJ1-2	CASSPGDRRGYTF
14	TRBV6-1	TRBJ1-5	CASSALPDNQPQHF
14	TRBV12-3/TRBV12-4	TRBJ2-3	CAISSSVNADMQYF
15	TRBV6-1	TRBJ2-1	CASSPGGTSRNEQFF
15	TRBV29-1	TRBJ2-2	CSVRGTAEGGRELFF
13	TRBV20-1	TRBJ1-4	CSADRGQDEKLFF
17	TRBV7-2	TRBJ2-1	CASSLVPTSGGADEQFF
17	TRBV7-6	TRBJ1-5	CASSLDPGGTMRSAQHF
18	TRBV5-1	TRBJ2-3	CASSYHIFAGPKRDTQYF
15	TRBV7-2	TRBJ2-5	CASSLRGWAQETQYF
14	TRBV7-2	TRBJ2-5	CASSLTGIRETQYF
15	TRBV20-1	TRBJ2-7	CSALGGQGLSYEQYF
15	TRBV4-3	TRBJ1-6	CASSQDREGHSPLHF
18	TRBV7-6	TRBJ2-1	CASSLAGGGAGSYNGQFF
17	TRBV28	TRBJ2-5	CASSFPSRDRSQETQYF
15	TRBV7-9	TRBJ1-4	CASSYAWTDNEKLFF
14	TRBV6-5	.	CASSYSSRFDEQYF
15	TRBV7-2	TRBJ2-1	CASSLVTGGGNEQFF
16	TRBV7-2	TRBJ1-1	CASSLKAPAYTTEAFF
14	TRBV6-2/TRBV6-3	TRBJ1-2	CASSPGAEGYGYTF
15	TRBV5-1	TRBJ2-5	CASSLTGSPQETRYF
17	TRBV27	TRBJ1-2	CASSPGQGITSNYGYTF
16	TRBV10-2	TRBJ2-3	CASSSIGRGSTDTRYF